Presented here are 3 T cell receptor beta chains from one specimen sequenced in a study of beta chain features in type 1 diabetes. Findings and caveats of the study: All four CD4+ subsets from Type 1 diabetes patients carried moderately but significantly shorter TCRB CDR3s.

The whole isolated RNA underwent reverse transcription, so sequencing captured expressed TCRB transcripts. Libraries were prepared by immunoSEQ multiplex PCR; TCRdb keeps only in-frame clonotypes and omits some of them. The repertoire holds some 700,000 clones, 10% to 15% seen once, with approximately 0.021% in the top ten. These receptors have no known antigen. What was sequenced was naive CD4+ T cells from blood. All receptors come from a young man with type 1 diabetes.

The J gene is TRBJ1-1, the V gene TRBV10-3; D remains unclear. CDR1 is ENHRY, CDR2 SYGVKD, per germline. The V gene lost 5 bases and the J gene lost 0 bases, with 13 bases spanning the gap. This CDR3 contains 15 residues. CDR3 in amino acids: CAISTQSGLNTEAFF. As DNA, the CDR3 is TGTGCCATCAGTACTCAATCCGGTTTGAACACTGAAGCTTTCTTT.

The J gene is TRBJ2-3, the V gene TRBV6-1; possibly TRBD1 for D (5 bases). V was shortened by 11 bases and J by 3 bases, with 18 bases between the two germline ends. The germline V gene has CDR1 MNHNS and CDR2 SASEGT. The CDR3 sequence is 14 residues long. This CDR3 reads CAVRGAFGTDTQYF. The CDR3 bases are TGTGCCGTCCGTGGGGCATTCGGGACAGATACGCAGTATTTT.

This clone has just a few counts. The chain uses TRBV10-3 and TRBJ1-1; TRBD1 matches 9 bases. Germline CDR1 and CDR2: ENHRY and SYGVKD. With V trimmed by 10 bases and J by 3 bases, 3 bases remained unmatched. The CDR3 consists of 12 residues. The CDR3 DNA is TGTGCCACCCGACAGGGGGACACTGAAGCTTTCTTT. Translating it yields CATRQGDTEAFF.